Presented here are 2 T cell receptor beta chains from one specimen sequenced in a study of shared clonotypes between healthy human individuals. Generated by immunoSEQ multiplex PCR, the TCRdb table keeps only in-frame clones and is missing some. Among about 380,000 clones, about 96% were seen once, and the ten largest hold 0.25% to 0.35%. Sequenced input: memory CD8+ T cells sorted from blood. Documented subset: CD45RO+ cells pooled with CCR7-negative TemRA cells. All receptors derive from a young man in good health.

The CDR3 protein is CASSFPQWDSYEQYF. CDR3 nucleotide sequence: TGTGCCAGCAGCTTTCCCCAATGGGACTCCTACGAGCAGTACTTC. The J gene is TRBJ2-7, the V gene TRBV11-2; D call uncertain. V lost 3 bases and J 0 bases, leaving 12 bases between the germline ends. The CDR3 spans 15 residues. CDR1 is SGHAT and CDR2 is FQNNGV in the germline V gene. The whole variable domain, filled in from reference TRBV11-2 and TRBJ2-7, reads EAGVAQSPRYKIIEKRQSVAFWCNPISGHATLYWYQQILGQGPKLLIQFQNNGVVDDSQLPKDRFSAERLKGVDSTLKIQPAKLEDSAVYLCASSFPQWDSYEQYFGPGTRLTVT.

The rearrangement uses TRBV28 and TRBJ1-2, with D tentatively TRBD1 (5 bases). Germline V gene data show CDR1 as MDHEN and CDR2 as SYDVKM. The V and J ends lost 2 bases and 5 bases respectively, with 9 bases between them. CDR3 size: 13 residues. CDR3: CASSLGTEYGYTF. DNA for the CDR3: TGTGCCAGCAGTTTAGGGACGGAATATGGCTACACCTTC.